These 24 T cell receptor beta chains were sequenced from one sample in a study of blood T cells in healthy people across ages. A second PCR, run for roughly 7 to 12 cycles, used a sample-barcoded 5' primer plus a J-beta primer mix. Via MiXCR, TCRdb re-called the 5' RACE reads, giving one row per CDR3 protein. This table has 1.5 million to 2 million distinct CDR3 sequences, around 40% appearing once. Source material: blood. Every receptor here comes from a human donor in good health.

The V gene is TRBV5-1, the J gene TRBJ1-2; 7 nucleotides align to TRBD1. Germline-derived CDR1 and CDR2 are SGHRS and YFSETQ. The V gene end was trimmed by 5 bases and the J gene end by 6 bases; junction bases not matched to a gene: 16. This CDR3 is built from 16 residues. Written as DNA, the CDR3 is TGCGCCAGCAGTTCGGAGGCGCTCGGGACAGCTGATGGCTACACCTTC. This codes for CASSSEALGTADGYTF.

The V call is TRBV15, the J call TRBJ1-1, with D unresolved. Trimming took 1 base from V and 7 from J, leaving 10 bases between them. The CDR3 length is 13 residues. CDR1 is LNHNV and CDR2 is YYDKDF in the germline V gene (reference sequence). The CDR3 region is CATSRGQLGEAFF. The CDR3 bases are TGTGCCACCAGCAGAGGCCAGCTTGGTGAAGCTTTCTTT.

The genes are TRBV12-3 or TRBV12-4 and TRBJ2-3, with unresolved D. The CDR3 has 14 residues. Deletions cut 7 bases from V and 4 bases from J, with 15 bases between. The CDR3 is CASTWDWSPDTQYF. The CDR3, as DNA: TGTGCCAGCACCTGGGATTGGTCGCCAGATACGCAGTATTTT.

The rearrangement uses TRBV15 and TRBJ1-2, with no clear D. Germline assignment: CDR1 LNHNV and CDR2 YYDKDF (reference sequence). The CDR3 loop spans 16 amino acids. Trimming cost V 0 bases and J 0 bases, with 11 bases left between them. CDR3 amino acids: CATSRDHGRANYGYTF. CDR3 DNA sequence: TGTGCCACCAGCAGAGATCATGGCCGAGCTAACTATGGCTACACCTTC.

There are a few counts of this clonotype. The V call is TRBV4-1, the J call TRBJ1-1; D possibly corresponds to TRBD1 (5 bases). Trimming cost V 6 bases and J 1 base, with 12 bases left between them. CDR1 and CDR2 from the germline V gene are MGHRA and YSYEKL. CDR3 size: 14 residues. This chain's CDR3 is CASRLVRGNTEAFF. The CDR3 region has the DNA TGCGCCAGCAGGCTCGTTAGGGGGAACACTGAAGCTTTCTTT.

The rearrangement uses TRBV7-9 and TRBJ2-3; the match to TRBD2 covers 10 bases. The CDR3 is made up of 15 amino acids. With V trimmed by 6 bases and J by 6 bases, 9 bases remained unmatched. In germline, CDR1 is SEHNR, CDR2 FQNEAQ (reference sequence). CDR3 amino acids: CASSQSGGAEDTQYF. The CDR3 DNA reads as TGTGCCAGCAGTCAAAGCGGGGGGGCGGAGGATACGCAGTATTTT.

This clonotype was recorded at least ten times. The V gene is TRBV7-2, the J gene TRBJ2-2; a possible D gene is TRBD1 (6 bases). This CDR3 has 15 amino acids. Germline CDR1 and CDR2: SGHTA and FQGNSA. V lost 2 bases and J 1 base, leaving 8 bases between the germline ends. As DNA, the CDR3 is TGTGCCAGCAGCTTAAACAGGGTGAACACCGGGGAGCTGTTTTTT. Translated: CASSLNRVNTGELFF.

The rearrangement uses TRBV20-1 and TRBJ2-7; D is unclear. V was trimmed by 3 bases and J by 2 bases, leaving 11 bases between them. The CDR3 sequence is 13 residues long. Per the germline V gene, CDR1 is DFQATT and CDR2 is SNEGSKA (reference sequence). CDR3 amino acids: CSASFGITYEQYF. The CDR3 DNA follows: TGCAGTGCTAGTTTCGGCATAACCTACGAGCAGTACTTC.

CDR3 sequence reads: CASKEQPKETQYF. CDR3 coding DNA: TGTGCCAGTAAGGAGCAGCCCAAAGAGACCCAGTACTTC. V is TRBV28 and J is TRBJ2-5; D is undetermined. V was shortened by 9 bases and J by 3 bases, with 14 bases between the two germline ends. The germline V gene encodes CDR1 MDHEN and CDR2 SYDVKM. The length of the CDR3 is 13 residues. The variable domain in full, with the rest retrieved from reference TRBV28 and TRBJ2-5, is DVKVTQSSRYLVKRTGEKVFLECVQDMDHENMFWYRQDPGLGLRLIYFSYDVKMKEKGDIPEGYSVSREKKERFSLILESASTNQTSMYLCASKEQPKETQYFGPGTRLLVL.

The CDR3 bases are TGCAGCGTTTTTCTTTTTGGGGGGAGTGAAAAACTGTTTTTT. Amino acid sequence: CSVFLFGGSEKLFF. The chain recombines TRBV29-1 with TRBJ1-4; D may be TRBD1 (5 bases). This CDR3 comprises 14 residues. The germline CDR1 and CDR2 sequences are SQVTM and ANQGSEA. V lost 5 bases and J lost 7, with 17 bases in between.

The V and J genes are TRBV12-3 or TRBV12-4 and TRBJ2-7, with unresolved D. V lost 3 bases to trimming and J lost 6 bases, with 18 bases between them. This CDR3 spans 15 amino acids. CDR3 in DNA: TGTGCCAGCAGTTTCGTAGGTCCAGGCCCTGGCGAGCAGTACTTC. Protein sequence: CASSFVGPGPGEQYF.

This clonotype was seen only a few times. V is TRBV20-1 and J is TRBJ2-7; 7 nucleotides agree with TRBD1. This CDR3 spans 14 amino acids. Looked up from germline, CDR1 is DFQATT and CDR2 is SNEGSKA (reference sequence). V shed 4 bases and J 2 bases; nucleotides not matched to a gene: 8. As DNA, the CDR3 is TGCAGTGCTATTGGGACAGAAAAGCCCTACGAGCAGTACTTC. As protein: CSAIGTEKPYEQYF.

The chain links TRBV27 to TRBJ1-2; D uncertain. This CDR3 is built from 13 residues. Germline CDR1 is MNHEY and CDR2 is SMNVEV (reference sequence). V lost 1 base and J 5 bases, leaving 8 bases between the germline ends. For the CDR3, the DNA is TGTGCCAGCAGTTTATATTTGGGATATGGCTACACCTTC. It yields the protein CASSLYLGYGYTF.

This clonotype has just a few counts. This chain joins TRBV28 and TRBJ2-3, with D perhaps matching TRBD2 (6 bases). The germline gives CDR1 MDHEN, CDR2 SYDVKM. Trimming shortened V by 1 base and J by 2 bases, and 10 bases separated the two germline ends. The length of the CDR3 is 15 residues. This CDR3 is CASSLLAEHTDTQYF. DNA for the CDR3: TGTGCCAGCAGTTTATTAGCGGAGCACACAGATACGCAGTATTTT.

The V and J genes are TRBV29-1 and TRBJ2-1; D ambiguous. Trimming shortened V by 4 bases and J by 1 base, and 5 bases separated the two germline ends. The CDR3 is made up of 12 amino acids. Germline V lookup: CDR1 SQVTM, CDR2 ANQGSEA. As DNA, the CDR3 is TGCAGCGTTGCGGAATCCTACAATGAGCAGTTCTTC. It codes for CSVAESYNEQFF.

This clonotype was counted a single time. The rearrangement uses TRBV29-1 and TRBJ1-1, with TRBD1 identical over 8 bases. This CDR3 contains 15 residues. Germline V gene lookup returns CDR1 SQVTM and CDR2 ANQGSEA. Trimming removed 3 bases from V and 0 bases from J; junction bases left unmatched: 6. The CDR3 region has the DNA TGCAGCGTTGAGGGACAGGTGGACATGAACACTGAAGCTTTCTTT. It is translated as CSVEGQVDMNTEAFF.

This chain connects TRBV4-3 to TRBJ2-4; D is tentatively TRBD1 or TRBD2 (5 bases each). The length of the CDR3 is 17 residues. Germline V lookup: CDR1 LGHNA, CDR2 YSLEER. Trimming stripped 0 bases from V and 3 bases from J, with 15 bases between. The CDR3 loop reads CASSQEGRAVDKNIQYF. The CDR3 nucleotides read TGCGCCAGCAGCCAAGAGGGACGAGCAGTAGACAAAAACATTCAGTACTTC.

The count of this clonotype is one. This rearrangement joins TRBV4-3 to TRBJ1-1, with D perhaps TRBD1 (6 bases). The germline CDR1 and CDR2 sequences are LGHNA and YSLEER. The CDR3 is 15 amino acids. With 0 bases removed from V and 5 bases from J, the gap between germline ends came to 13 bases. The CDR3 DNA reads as TGCGCCAGCAGCCAAGATCAGGGGTATAGGACTGAAGCTTTCTTT. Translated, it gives CASSQDQGYRTEAFF.

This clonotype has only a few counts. The CDR3 DNA sequence: TGTGCCAGCAGCCAGTCGCCATACCTCAGGAACACTGAAGCTTTCTTT. Translated, it gives CASSQSPYLRNTEAFF. The chain recombines TRBV11-3 with TRBJ1-1; unclear D gene. The V gene's germline CDR1 is SGHNT and CDR2 YENEEA. CDR3 size: 16 residues. V shed 5 bases and J shed 1 base, with 17 bases lying between them.

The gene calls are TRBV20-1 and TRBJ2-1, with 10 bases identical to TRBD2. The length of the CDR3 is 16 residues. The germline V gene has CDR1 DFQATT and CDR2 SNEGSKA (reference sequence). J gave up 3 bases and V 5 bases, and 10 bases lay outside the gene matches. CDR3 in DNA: TGCAGTGCTCTAAGTGGGGTAGCGGGGGGCTACAATGAGCAGTTCTTC. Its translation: CSALSGVAGGYNEQFF.

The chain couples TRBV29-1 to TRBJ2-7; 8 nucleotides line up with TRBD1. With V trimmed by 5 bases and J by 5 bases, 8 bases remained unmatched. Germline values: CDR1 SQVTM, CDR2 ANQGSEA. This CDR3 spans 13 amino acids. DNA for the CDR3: TGCAGCGTTAGCGGACAGGGCCCCCACGAGCAGTACTTC. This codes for CSVSGQGPHEQYF.

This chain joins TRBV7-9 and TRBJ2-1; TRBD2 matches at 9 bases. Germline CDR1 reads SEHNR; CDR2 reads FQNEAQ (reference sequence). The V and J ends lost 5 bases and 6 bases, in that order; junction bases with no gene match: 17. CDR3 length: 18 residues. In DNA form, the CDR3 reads TGTGCCAGCAGCCAACGTTTTAGCGGGGGATTAAGTGGCAATGAGCAGTTCTTC. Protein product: CASSQRFSGGLSGNEQFF.

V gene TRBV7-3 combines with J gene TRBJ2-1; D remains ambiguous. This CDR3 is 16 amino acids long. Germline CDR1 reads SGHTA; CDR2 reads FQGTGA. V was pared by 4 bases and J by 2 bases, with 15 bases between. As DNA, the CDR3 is TGTGCCAGCAGCTCTCGTCTGGATAAAGCCTACAATGAGCAGTTCTTC. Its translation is CASSSRLDKAYNEQFF. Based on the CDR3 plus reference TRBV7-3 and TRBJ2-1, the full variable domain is GAGVSQTPSNKVTEKGKYVELRCDPISGHTALYWYRQSLGQGPEFLIYFQGTGAADDSGLPNDRFFAVRPEGSVSTLKIQRTERGDSAVYLCASSSRLDKAYNEQFFGPGTRLTVL.

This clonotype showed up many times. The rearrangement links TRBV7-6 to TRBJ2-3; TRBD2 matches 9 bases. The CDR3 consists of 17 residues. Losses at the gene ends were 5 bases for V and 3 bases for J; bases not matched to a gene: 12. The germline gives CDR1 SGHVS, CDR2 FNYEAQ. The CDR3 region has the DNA TGTGCCAGCAGCCCCTCGGCTAGCGGGGTTTCTACAGATACGCAGTATTTT. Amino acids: CASSPSASGVSTDTQYF.